The T cell receptor (beta chain) under discussion was sequenced for a study of human T cells and chemical hapten exposure. Study-wide context: Sensitization used 2% DPC on about 2 cm by about 2 cm upper inner arm skin. All through the approximately 24-week study, the scalp of each patient received diphenylcyclopropenone doses weekly.

The CDR3 runs 14 residues. V was trimmed by 6 bases and J by 7 bases, leaving 13 bases between them. From germline, CDR1 is MNHNY and CDR2 SVGAGI (reference sequence). The time point was: pre-sensitization, week 0. As to treatment: therapeutic diphenylcyclopropenone sensitization with weekly scalp DPC. Original handling: A per-sample median of approximately 87,000 TCRs was observed, with counts ranging from about 20,000 to 750,000. TCRdb re-called the RACE reads with MiXCR, one entry per CDR3 protein. These V and J calls derive from TCRdb rather than the authors' analysis. Of 350,000 to 450,000 distinct CDR3 sequences in the sample, roughly 5.3% were seen once.

The chain carries TRBV6-6 and TRBJ1-6; unclear D gene. Specimen: whole blood, collected in connection with sensitization to the hapten diphenylcyclopropenone (DPC). The TCR sequence derives from a woman in her 50s with alopecia areata. Some clones in this sample may be carry-over from other donors' samples. CDR3 sequence: CASSTAGLNSPLHF. CDR3 DNA sequence: TGTGCCAGCAGCACCGCCGGGCTGAATTCACCCCTCCACTTT.